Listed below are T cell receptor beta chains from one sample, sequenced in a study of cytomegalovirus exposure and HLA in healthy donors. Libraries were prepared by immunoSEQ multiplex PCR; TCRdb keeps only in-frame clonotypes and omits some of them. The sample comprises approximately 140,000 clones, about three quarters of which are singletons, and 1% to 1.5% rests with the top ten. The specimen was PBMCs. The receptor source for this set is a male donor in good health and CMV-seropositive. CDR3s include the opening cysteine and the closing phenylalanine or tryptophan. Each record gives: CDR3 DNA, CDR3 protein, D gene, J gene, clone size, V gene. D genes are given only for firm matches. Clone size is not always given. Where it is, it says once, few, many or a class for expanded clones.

DNA: TGTGCCATCAGTGAGTCGAGCGGGGGGACTGAAGCTTTCTTT; CDR3: CAISESSGGTEAFF; D: NA; J: TRBJ1-1; size: NA; V: TRBV10-3
DNA: TGTGCCATCACCACCGGGACAGGGCAGAACAATGAGCAGTTCTTC; CDR3: CAITTGTGQNNEQFF; D: TRBD1; J: TRBJ2-1; size: NA; V: TRBV10-3
DNA: TGTGCCAGCAGTGACATTTTGAGGGAGGGCATAGGCTATGGCTACACCTTC; CDR3: CASSDILREGIGYGYTF; D: NA; J: TRBJ1-2; size: NA; V: TRBV2
DNA: TGTGCCAGCAAAGCCAACAGGGCGACTAACTATGGCTACACCTTC; CDR3: CASKANRATNYGYTF; D: NA; J: TRBJ1-2; size: NA; V: TRBV27
DNA: TGTGTAGGGGGGGAATCGGCCTATAATTCACCCCTCCACTTT; CDR3: CVGGESAYNSPLHF; D: NA; J: TRBJ1-6; size: NA; V: TRBV6-5
DNA: TGCGCCAGCAGCCAAGCTCTAGCGGGAGGAAAGGGGGAGCAGTTCTTC; CDR3: CASSQALAGGKGEQFF; D: TRBD2; J: TRBJ2-1; size: NA; V: TRBV4-1
DNA: TGTGCCAGCAGTTTGGCAGGGGTGGGGGAGACCCAGTACTTC; CDR3: CASSLAGVGETQYF; D: NA; J: TRBJ2-5; size: NA; V: TRBV28
DNA: TGTGCCATCAGTGAGTCGGGACTAGCGGGGGTCAATGAGCAGTTCTTC; CDR3: CAISESGLAGVNEQFF; D: TRBD2; J: TRBJ2-1; size: NA; V: TRBV10-3
DNA: TGTGCCAGCAGCATCCTGACTAGCGGGAACTCCTACGAGCAGTACTTC; CDR3: CASSILTSGNSYEQYF; D: TRBD2; J: TRBJ2-7; size: NA; V: TRBV11-2
DNA: TGTGCCAGCAGCTTGTGGAACGGGGGCTATGGCTACACCTTC; CDR3: CASSLWNGGYGYTF; D: NA; J: TRBJ1-2; size: NA; V: TRBV5-6
DNA: TGTGCTAGCAGCCCGGGAACAGGGGTAGACTCTGGGGCCAACGTCCTGACTTTC; CDR3: CASSPGTGVDSGANVLTF; D: TRBD1; J: TRBJ2-6; size: few; V: TRBV7-7
DNA: TGTGCCAGCAGCTTAGAGGGGAATGAGCAGTTCTTC; CDR3: CASSLEGNEQFF; D: NA; J: TRBJ2-1; size: NA; V: TRBV7-9
DNA: TGTGCCAGCAGTGTATCAGGGACTAACTATGGCTACACCTTC; CDR3: CASSVSGTNYGYTF; D: NA; J: TRBJ1-2; size: NA; V: TRBV6-6
DNA: TGCGCCAGCCGTCGGGACACCGCGCAGTTCTTC; CDR3: CASRRDTAQFF; D: NA; J: TRBJ2-1; size: NA; V: TRBV10-2
DNA: TGTGCCAGCACCGGGTATACCGGGGAGCTGTTTTTT; CDR3: CASTGYTGELFF; D: NA; J: TRBJ2-2; size: NA; V: TRBV27
DNA: TGTGCCAGCAGCCGTACTAGCGGGAGTAACACAGATACGCAGTATTTT; CDR3: CASSRTSGSNTDTQYF; D: TRBD2; J: TRBJ2-3; size: NA; V: TRBV4-2
DNA: TGTGCCAGCAGTCTCGGATTAGCGGATGAAAAACTGTTTTTT; CDR3: CASSLGLADEKLFF; D: NA; J: TRBJ1-4; size: NA; V: TRBV7-9
DNA: TGTGCCGGCAGCTTGGCAGGGCACACTGAAGCTTTCTTT; CDR3: CAGSLAGHTEAFF; D: NA; J: TRBJ1-1; size: NA; V: TRBV7-8
DNA: TGTGCCAGCAGTGAAGATGGAGGGTCTATTGATCAGCCCCAGCATTTT; CDR3: CASSEDGGSIDQPQHF; D: NA; J: TRBJ1-5; size: NA; V: TRBV6-1
DNA: TGTGCCAGCAGCTTAGCCGGACTAGCCCATGAGCAGTTCTTC; CDR3: CASSLAGLAHEQFF; D: TRBD2; J: TRBJ2-1; size: NA; V: TRBV5-5
DNA: TGTGCCAGCAGTGCCGGGACAGGGTACTTCTTGACTGAAGCTTTCTTT; CDR3: CASSAGTGYFLTEAFF; D: TRBD1; J: TRBJ1-1; size: NA; V: TRBV27
DNA: TGTGCCTGGAGTCACCAGGTAGAATACGAGCAGTACTTC; CDR3: CAWSHQVEYEQYF; D: NA; J: TRBJ2-7; size: NA; V: TRBV30
DNA: TGTGCCAGCTCACCACACGCAGGGAGGGTGAACACTGAAGCTTTCTTT; CDR3: CASSPHAGRVNTEAFF; D: NA; J: TRBJ1-1; size: NA; V: TRBV18
DNA: TGTGCCAGCAGTTTGAGCGGGACCCACGAGCAGTACTTC; CDR3: CASSLSGTHEQYF; D: TRBD2; J: TRBJ2-7; size: once; V: TRBV28
DNA: TGTTCCAGCAGTCCGACAGGGCTCTATGGCTACACCTTC; CDR3: CSSSPTGLYGYTF; D: TRBD1; J: TRBJ1-2; size: once; V: TRBV7-9
DNA: TGTGCCAGCAGCTTATTAGATGAGCAGTTCTTC; CDR3: CASSLLDEQFF; D: NA; J: TRBJ2-1; size: NA; V: TRBV11-1
DNA: TGTGCCAGCAGCTATTATACGGCAGGGACAGGAGGTTACAATGAGCAGTTCTTC; CDR3: CASSYYTAGTGGYNEQFF; D: TRBD1; J: TRBJ2-1; size: NA; V: TRBV7-9
DNA: TGTGCAAGTCGCTTAAGAGGAGGGACGGCTCGGGGGGGGCGAAACTACGAGCAGTACTTC; CDR3: CASRLRGGTARGGRNYEQYF; D: NA; J: TRBJ2-7; size: NA; V: TRBV12-2
DNA: TGTGCCTGGAGGCAGGGGGTTAGCACAGATACGCAGTATTTT; CDR3: CAWRQGVSTDTQYF; D: TRBD1; J: TRBJ2-3; size: once; V: TRBV30
DNA: TGTGCCAGTGGGCCGGGGGTCCTAGGATACAATGAGCAGTTCTTC; CDR3: CASGPGVLGYNEQFF; D: NA; J: TRBJ2-1; size: few; V: TRBV19
DNA: TGTGCCAGCAGTTCGGGACAGTCCTACGAGCAGTACTTC; CDR3: CASSSGQSYEQYF; D: TRBD1; J: TRBJ2-7; size: NA; V: TRBV6-6
DNA: TGTGCCTGGAGTGGCAGGGGAGAGACCCAGTACTTC; CDR3: CAWSGRGETQYF; D: NA; J: TRBJ2-5; size: NA; V: TRBV30
DNA: TGTGCCAGCAGCAGAACAGGGTACGAGCAGTTCTTC; CDR3: CASSRTGYEQFF; D: NA; J: TRBJ2-1; size: NA; V: TRBV6-5
DNA: TGTGCCAGCAGGGGGCGTGACACTGAAGCTTTCTTT; CDR3: CASRGRDTEAFF; D: NA; J: TRBJ1-1; size: NA; V: TRBV6-6
DNA: TGTGCCAGCAGCGTAAGCGGGACTAGCGGGGACAATGAGCAGTTCTTC; CDR3: CASSVSGTSGDNEQFF; D: TRBD2; J: TRBJ2-1; size: NA; V: TRBV9
DNA: TGTGCCAGCAGGGGGACAGGGGGCCATGAGCAGTTCTTC; CDR3: CASRGTGGHEQFF; D: TRBD1; J: TRBJ2-1; size: NA; V: TRBV6-1
DNA: TGTGCCAGCAGTGAAGCCGGGACAGGGGATTTGGGGACCCAGTACTTC; CDR3: CASSEAGTGDLGTQYF; D: TRBD1; J: TRBJ2-5; size: NA; V: TRBV25-1